A selection of T cell receptor beta chains follows, all from one sample in a study of beta chain features in type 1 diabetes. TCRdb keeps only in-frame clones here, not all; method: immunoSEQ multiplex PCR. The sample records almost 350,000 clones, around 9.7% being singletons. The sequenced material came from central memory CD4+ T cells from blood. These receptors were taken from a man aged 25 to 40 with type 1 diabetes. Each CDR3 is given with its conserved first and last residue. Each record gives: V gene, J gene, D gene, clone size, CDR3 DNA, CDR3 protein. D genes are given only for firm matches. Clone size appears in some rows only: once, few, many, or a class for an expanded clone.

>TRBV5-6|TRBJ2-3|NA|NA
TGTGCCAGCAGCTTATTAACCGGGGCGGGCACAGATACGCAGTATTTT
CASSLLTGAGTDTQYF
>TRBV5-4|TRBJ2-3|NA|few
TGTGCCAGCAGCCAACAGGATACGCAGTATTTT
CASSQQDTQYF
>TRBV6-5|TRBJ1-2|NA|few
TGTGCCAGCAGTAACTGGGGCGGAGGTGGCTACACCTTC
CASSNWGGGGYTF
>TRBV7-8|TRBJ1-4|NA|NA
TGTGCCAGCAGCTTGCGAGTTGCAACTAATGAAAAACTGTTTTTT
CASSLRVATNEKLFF
>TRBV27|TRBJ1-4|TRBD1|NA
TGTGCCAGCAGTCGACAGGGGTATGAAAAACTGTTTTTT
CASSRQGYEKLFF
>TRBV5-6|TRBJ2-1|NA|NA
TGTGCCAGCAGCTTGGCAACAGAGGGGGGGCAGTTCTTC
CASSLATEGGQFF
>TRBV7-9|TRBJ2-2|TRBD2|NA
TGTGCCAGCAGCATCCGGGACTATGAGCTGTTTTTT
CASSIRDYELFF
>TRBV5-6|TRBJ1-2|TRBD1|NA
TGTGCCAGCAGCTTGGGCCAGGGGGCTAGCTATGGCTACACCTTC
CASSLGQGASYGYTF
>TRBV7-2|TRBJ1-5|NA|NA
TGTGCCAGCAGCCCTCAATACGATCAGCCCCAGCATTTT
CASSPQYDQPQHF
>TRBV5-1|TRBJ2-1|TRBD1|NA
TGCGCCAGCAGCTTTACCGGGACAGACAATGAGCAGTTCTTC
CASSFTGTDNEQFF
>TRBV5-1|TRBJ2-1|NA|NA
TGCGCCAGCAGCTTCGGCGGGAACTACAATGAGCAGTTCTTC
CASSFGGNYNEQFF
>TRBV9|TRBJ1-2|NA|few
TGTGCCAGCAGCGTCGGGAGCGGCTACACCTTC
CASSVGSGYTF
>TRBV5-1|TRBJ2-1|TRBD1|few
TGCGCCAGCAGCTTGAGTATCCCCCGGACAGGGGACTACAATGAGCAGTTCTTC
CASSLSIPRTGDYNEQFF
>TRBV7-2|TRBJ2-2|NA|NA
TGTGCCAGCAGCCTGGGGTCCCACACCGGGGAGCTGTTTTTT
CASSLGSHTGELFF
>TRBV11-2|TRBJ2-1|TRBD2|few
TGTGCCAGCAGGCTAAGGGGAGGGAATGAGCAGTTCTTC
CASRLRGGNEQFF
>TRBV12-2|TRBJ2-5|NA|few
TGTGCAAGTCGCTCAACCCCTTGCAAGACCCAGTACTTC
CASRSTPCKTQYF
>TRBV5-1|TRBJ2-7|NA|few
TGCGCCAGCAGCTTGGCGACTGATTCCTACGAGCAGTACTTC
CASSLATDSYEQYF
>TRBV5-6|TRBJ2-2|TRBD1|few
TGTGCCAGCAGCTTCTACAGGGGGCCTGACACCGGGGAGCTGTTTTTT
CASSFYRGPDTGELFF
>TRBV9|TRBJ2-5|NA|NA
TGTGCCAGCAGCGTAGCGGCGGGAAGCCAAGAGACCCAGTACTTC
CASSVAAGSQETQYF
>TRBV19|TRBJ2-1|NA|NA
TGTGCCAGTAGTATACAACGGCAGGGCTACAATGAGCAGTTCTTC
CASSIQRQGYNEQFF
>TRBV5-4|TRBJ2-1|NA|few
TGTGCCAGCAGCTTTGAGGTCTCCTACAATGAGCAGTTCTTC
CASSFEVSYNEQFF
>TRBV5-4|TRBJ1-6|NA|NA
TGTGCCAGCAGCCGGGGACTTGAACGCTCCTATAATTCACCCCTCCACTTT
CASSRGLERSYNSPLHF
>TRBV7-9|TRBJ1-2|TRBD1|NA
TGTGCCAGCAGCCCACAGGGGAACTATGGCTACACCTTC
CASSPQGNYGYTF
>TRBV10-3|TRBJ1-1|NA|NA
TGTGCCATCAGTGAAGTAGGTAGGGGAGGCGCTTTCTTT
CAISEVGRGGAFF
>TRBV2|TRBJ2-5|NA|NA
TGTGCCAGCAGTGAAGGGCAGCTTAAGGGGGAGACCCAGTACTTC
CASSEGQLKGETQYF
>TRBV9|TRBJ2-2|NA|NA
TGTGCCAGCAGCGTACTCCGGGACCAGAACACCGGGGAGCTGTTTTTT
CASSVLRDQNTGELFF
>TRBV15|TRBJ2-2|NA|few
TGTGCCACCGCGTGGGGGAGGAACACCGGGGAGCTGTTTTTT
CATAWGRNTGELFF
>TRBV4-3|TRBJ1-5|TRBD1|NA
TGCGCCAGCAGCCAAGATTACGAGACAGGGAAGCCCCAGCATTTT
CASSQDYETGKPQHF
>TRBV14|TRBJ1-2|NA|NA
TGTGCCAGCAGCCAACAACAGGGAAATGGCTACACCTTC
CASSQQQGNGYTF
>TRBV14|TRBJ2-7|NA|NA
TGTGCCAGCAGCCAAGATCGGAACAGGGAGTTCGACGAGCAGTACTTC
CASSQDRNREFDEQYF
>TRBV7-2|TRBJ2-1|NA|few
TGTGCCAGCAGCTTAGACGCAGTATACAATGAGCAGTTCTTC
CASSLDAVYNEQFF
>TRBV10-2|TRBJ2-5|TRBD2|NA
TGCGCCAGCAGTGGCCAACTAGCGGTGGGGGAGACCCAGTACTTC
CASSGQLAVGETQYF
>TRBV30|TRBJ1-1|NA|NA
TGTGCCTGGAGTGCCCCCGTTATTGAAGCCTTCTTT
CAWSAPVIEAFF
>TRBV7-2|TRBJ1-2|TRBD1|few
TGTGCCAGCAGCTTCGGGCGCGGACAGGGCTATGGCTACACCTTC
CASSFGRGQGYGYTF
>TRBV4-3|TRBJ2-7|TRBD1|NA
TGCGCCAGCAGCCCTGGGGTTTCCAGGGGGCGGTACGAGCAGTACTTC
CASSPGVSRGRYEQYF
>TRBV2|TRBJ1-1|NA|many
TGTGCCAGCAGTGAAGAGGGAGGAGTGACTGAAGCTTTCTTT
CASSEEGGVTEAFF
>TRBV6-1|TRBJ2-3|NA|NA
TGTGCCAGCAGTGAGGGCCGTTGGGATACGCAGTATTTT
CASSEGRWDTQYF
>TRBV28|TRBJ1-2|TRBD1|few
TGTGCCAGCAGTCGGGGACAGGGCAGAAGCTACACCTTC
CASSRGQGRSYTF
>TRBV11-2|TRBJ2-2|NA|NA
TGTGCCAGCATGATCGACACCGGGGAGCTGTTTTTT
CASMIDTGELFF